The sample holds many counts of the clone carrying this T cell receptor beta chain. Its antigen remains unidentified. With 4 bases clipped from V and 8 bases from J, the junction kept 4 bases outside the gene matches. The CDR3 extends over 15 amino acids. Documented time point: newly diagnosed GD, antithyroid drugs for less than 3 months. PBMC RNA served as the TCR library source. Arm-PCR of CDR3 regions with iRepertoire HTBI primers generated TCR beta libraries. MiXCR, applied by TCRdb to the multiplex PCR reads, yields one record per CDR3 protein. Seen here are roughly 500,000 distinct CDR3 sequences, roughly 14% observed once, and the top ten hold approximately 9.3%. The data originate from a study of regulatory T cells in long-lasting Graves disease. As for the study in general: Graves' patients (newly diagnosed) had been on antithyroid drugs under 3 months. Whole-study results and caveats: Repertoires from persistent disease leaned toward TRBV28, TRBJ1-2 and TRBJ2-5.

This same sample was also part of a study on T cells in Graves' hyperthyroidism and ophthalmopathy.

Source: peripheral blood mononuclear cells (PBMCs), taken at new diagnosis, from a patient treated with antithyroid drugs. The chain links TRBV12-3 or TRBV12-4 to TRBJ2-1; 14 bases are shared with TRBD2. This TCR was sampled from a man between 25 and 39 years old with Graves disease. CDR3 in amino acids: CASSSTSGRAYEQFF. Written as DNA, the CDR3 is TGTGCCAGCAGTTCGACTAGCGGGAGGGCCTATGAGCAGTTCTTC.